One sample yielded the 17 T cell receptor beta chains listed below, sequenced in a study of T cells in Graves' hyperthyroidism and ophthalmopathy. TCR beta CDR3 regions were amplified from RNA transcripts. HTBI primers were the set used in a first-round RT-PCR of the TCR CDR3. TCRdb ran MiXCR on the multiplex PCR reads and lists one entry per CDR3 protein. The table has around 600,000 distinct CDR3 sequences, around 16% seen once. Material for sequencing was blood. The receptors were sampled from a woman in her thirties with Graves' hyperthyroidism.

This clonotype was recorded many times. The J gene is TRBJ1-1, the V gene TRBV2; TRBD1 matches 7 bases. This CDR3 is built from 15 residues. V lost 7 bases and J lost 5; bases outside the gene matches: 13. The germline gives CDR1 SNHLY, CDR2 FYNNEI. CDR3 nucleotide sequence: TGTGCCAGCATAAGAGACAGGGTAGCCGGAACTGAAGCTTTCTTT. This translates into CASIRDRVAGTEAFF.

This clonotype occurred many times. The chain joins TRBV28 to TRBJ2-7, with D uncertain. Germline-derived CDR1 and CDR2 are MDHEN and SYDVKM. There are 11 residues in the CDR3. Trimming took 2 bases from V and 6 from J, leaving 5 bases between them. CDR3 protein: CASSLATEQYF. CDR3 bases: TGTGCCAGCAGTTTAGCGACCGAGCAGTACTTC.

This chain uses TRBV9 with TRBJ2-1; 7 nucleotides match TRBD2. Germline trimming cut 4 bases from V and 7 bases from J; bases unmatched to any gene: 8. CDR3 length equals 14 residues. In germline, CDR1 is SGDLS, CDR2 YYNGEE. CDR3 loop: CASSPGLGTNEQFF. DNA for the CDR3: TGTGCCAGCAGCCCCGGACTAGGTACGAATGAGCAGTTCTTC.

The sample holds many counts of this clonotype. The genes are TRBV11-2 and TRBJ2-1, with TRBD2 matching over 8 bases. The junction had 23 bases not matched to a gene; V was cut back by 1 base and J by 9 bases. The CDR3 runs 20 residues. Germline loops: CDR1 SGHAT, CDR2 FQNNGV. The CDR3 here is CASSLGSPLAGGLFAVEQFF. In DNA, the CDR3 is TGTGCCAGCAGCTTAGGTTCTCCCTTGGCGGGAGGCCTCTTCGCGGTTGAGCAGTTCTTC.

The table lists this clonotype with a few counts. The chain joins TRBV20-1 to TRBJ2-1; 12 bases map to TRBD2. J was trimmed by 7 bases and V by 5 bases; bases with no gene match: 9. This CDR3 is 15 amino acids long. Germline V lookup: CDR1 DFQATT, CDR2 SNEGSKA (reference sequence). Here the CDR3 DNA reads TGCAGTGCTCCTCTGACTAGCGGGAGTGGAAATGAGCAGTTCTTC. It translates to CSAPLTSGSGNEQFF.

This clonotype appeared many times. The junction and the germline gene differ at one end; a read error may be behind it. The genes are TRBV18 and TRBJ2-5; D may be TRBD1 or TRBD2 (5 bases each). The CDR3 is 13 residues long. The germline V gene encodes CDR1 KGHSH and CDR2 LQKENI. The CDR3 coding sequence is TGTGCCAGCTCACCACCCTCAGCAGGGAGAATCGACTTC. The encoded protein is CASSPPSAGRIDF.

The chain couples TRBV27 to TRBJ1-6; tentative D call: TRBD1 (6 bases). V was clipped by 3 bases and J by 8 bases, with 20 bases between them. This CDR3 has 17 amino acids. Per germline, CDR1 MNHEY and CDR2 SMNVEV (reference sequence). CDR3: CASSFIRGGVKYSPLHF. The CDR3 region has the DNA TGTGCCAGCAGTTTCATAAGGGGGGGGGTTAAGTATTCACCCCTCCACTTT.

In this sample, this clonotype turned up many times. J is TRBJ2-1 and V is TRBV5-5; D ambiguous. The germline V gene has CDR1 SGHKS and CDR2 YYEKEE (reference sequence). The CDR3 runs 14 residues. Between the trimmed V and J ends, which lost 4 bases and 4 bases, there was a span of 12 bases. CDR3 amino acids: CASSRHGIYNEQFF. The CDR3 DNA follows: TGTGCCAGCAGCCGACATGGGATATACAATGAGCAGTTCTTC.

The sample holds many counts of this clonotype. The chain is built from TRBV20-1 and TRBJ2-3; D unclear. Trimming cost V 3 bases and J 5 bases, with 12 bases left between them. In germline, CDR1 is DFQATT, CDR2 SNEGSKA (reference sequence). The CDR3 consists of 13 residues. For the CDR3, the DNA is TGCAGTGCTAGGGGCAGCGTCGGAGATACGCAGTATTTT. It translates to CSARGSVGDTQYF.

In DNA form, the CDR3 reads TGTGCTAGCCTAGTGCCTAACTATGGCTACACCTTC. Protein sequence: CASLVPNYGYTF. The chain joins TRBV12-5 to TRBJ1-2; D call uncertain. Trimming took off 9 bases at V and 0 bases at J, with 8 bases between the two ends. CDR1 LGHNT and CDR2 FRNRAP come from the germline V gene. The CDR3 is made up of 12 amino acids.

This rearrangement joins TRBV6-1 to TRBJ2-2; TRBD2 aligns across 8 bases. Germline V lookup: CDR1 MNHNS, CDR2 SASEGT. Trimming cost V 1 base and J 6 bases; bases outside gene matches: 10. The CDR3 sequence is 17 residues long. The CDR3 sequence: CASSEGLAGIWAGELFF. The CDR3 DNA reads TGTGCCAGCAGTGAAGGGCTAGCGGGCATATGGGCCGGGGAGCTGTTTTTT.

This clonotype was seen ten or more times. The V call is TRBV15, the J call TRBJ2-7; 9 bases line up with TRBD1. CDR1 is LNHNV and CDR2 is YYDKDF in the germline V gene (reference sequence). The V segment lost 3 bases and the J segment 3 bases; nucleotides outside the gene matches: 3. The CDR3 is 14 residues long. DNA of the CDR3: TGTGCCACCAGCAGGCGGACAGGGGACTACGAGCAGTACTTC. Translating it yields CATSRRTGDYEQYF.

This clonotype was detected only a few times. The chain links TRBV4-1 to TRBJ2-7; 11 nucleotides align to TRBD1. V was clipped by 4 bases and J by 7 bases; unmatched bases: 6. The CDR3 contains 14 residues. From germline, CDR1 is MGHRA and CDR2 YSYEKL. CDR3 coding DNA: TGCGCCAGCAGCCCGGGACAGGGGGGCCTGGAGCAGTACTTC. This sequence encodes CASSPGQGGLEQYF.

This clonotype was seen at least ten times. The chain employs TRBV7-3 and TRBJ2-1, with 9 positions matching TRBD1. This CDR3 comprises 15 residues. V shed 5 bases and J 6 bases; nucleotides not matched to a gene: 8. CDR1 is SGHTA and CDR2 is FQGTGA in the germline V gene. As DNA, the CDR3 is TGTGCCAGCAGCCGGACAGGGGCGACTACCAATGAGCAGTTCTTC. Translated, it gives CASSRTGATTNEQFF.

This clonotype appeared many times. The V and J genes are TRBV24-1 and TRBJ2-1; the D gene is possibly TRBD2 (5 bases). This CDR3 spans 16 amino acids. The V gene's germline CDR1 is KGHDR and CDR2 SFDVKD. V lost 1 base to trimming and J lost 1 base, with 10 bases between them. The CDR3, as DNA: TGTGCCACCAGTGATTTTACACCGGGGTCCTACAATGAGCAGTTCTTC. Translating gives CATSDFTPGSYNEQFF.

This clonotype was detected ten times or more. V usage is TRBV6-1 and J usage is TRBJ1-1, with D uncertain. V was cut by 0 bases and J by 7 bases, with 9 bases left in between. The CDR3 spans 13 residues. CDR1 and CDR2 (germline): MNHNS, SASEGT. This CDR3 is CASSEAPGIEAFF. DNA of the CDR3: TGTGCCAGCAGTGAAGCGCCCGGGATTGAAGCTTTCTTT.

This clonotype occurred a few times. CDR3 residues: CASSENRGWSTEAFF. The CDR3 region has the DNA TGTGCCAGCAGTGAAAACAGGGGTTGGAGCACTGAAGCTTTCTTT. The genes are TRBV6-1 and TRBJ1-1, with 7 positions matching TRBD1. The germline gives CDR1 MNHNS, CDR2 SASEGT. This CDR3 is 15 amino acids long. Trimming removed 2 bases from V and 4 bases from J; junction bases left unmatched: 7.